This T cell receptor beta chain was obtained from a study of shared clonotypes between healthy human individuals. Concerning this clone itself: As yet, its antigen is unknown.

The CDR3 length is 12 residues. V dropped 7 bases and J dropped 2; count of bases not matched to a gene: 4. Per germline, CDR1 GTSNPN and CDR2 SVGIG (reference sequence). Genomic DNA per cell subset filled all wells of several immunoSEQ plates. Here immunoSEQ multiplex PCR was the method, and the copy in TCRdb shows in-frame clones only, minus some. The sample shows 2 million to 2.5 million clones, 85% to 95% of them seen only once. Study conclusions and caveats: Limited genetic and exposure-history diversity came from having few donors.

V usage is TRBV30 and J usage is TRBJ2-7; 8 nucleotides line up with TRBD2. Sequencing was carried out using naive CD4+ T cells sorted from blood. Subset in this sample: CD45RA+ positively selected. The source of this sequence is a man between 18 and 35 years old in good health. The CDR3 region has the DNA TGTGCCTTAACTAGCGGAGCCTACGAGCAGTACTTC. Translation: CALTSGAYEQYF. The full variable domain, in which reference TRBV30 and TRBJ2-7 provide the parts outside the CDR3, is SQTIHQWPATLVQPVGSPLSLECTVEGTSNPNLYWYRQAAGRGLQLLFYSVGIGQISSEVPQNLSASRPQDRQFILSSKKLLLSDSGFYLCALTSGAYEQYFGPGTRLTVT.